Detailed here is one T cell receptor (beta chain). Its antigen remains unknown. These data come from a study of early T cells in non-severe SARS-CoV-2 infection. Overall study context: Alpha and beta chains were unpaired, from unsorted whole-blood bulk RNA. The study's findings and limits: Sequences matched to VDJdb favored anti-spike CD8 responses, while private and CD4 specificities were missed.

Attachment of unique molecular identifiers was made to individual cDNA molecules. TCRdb itself ran the 5' RACE reads through MiXCR, one entry per CDR3 protein. The sample records 60,000 or so distinct CDR3 sequences, approximately 12% being singletons. This CDR3 region has 15 residues. Trimming took 5 bases from V and 2 from J, leaving 13 bases between them. Germline values: CDR1 MDHEN, CDR2 SYDVKM. The source was whole blood, collected at baseline. This receptor was obtained from an adult who was a healthcare worker with PCR-confirmed SARS-CoV-2 infection or an uninfected control (not recorded which). The J gene is TRBJ2-1, the V gene TRBV28; TRBD2 is a possible D gene (6 bases). The DNA of the CDR3 is TGTGCCAGCAGTAGAGCGGGCGAAGCCTACAATGAGCAGTTCTTC. Translated: CASSRAGEAYNEQFF. Combining the CDR3 with reference TRBV28 and TRBJ2-1 gives the whole variable domain DVKVTQSSRYLVKRTGEKVFLECVQDMDHENMFWYRQDPGLGLRLIYFSYDVKMKEKGDIPEGYSVSREKKERFSLILESASTNQTSMYLCASSRAGEAYNEQFFGPGTRLTVL.